The 2 T cell receptor beta chains listed next were all sequenced from one sample in a study of T cells in Graves' hyperthyroidism and ophthalmopathy. RNA transcripts were the template for amplifying TCR beta CDR3 regions. Using the HTBI primer set, a first-round RT-PCR was run on the TCR CDR3. TCRdb re-called the multiplex PCR reads with MiXCR, one entry per CDR3 protein. This sample has around 390,000 distinct CDR3 sequences, with 14% found just once. Sequencing was done on a sample of blood. These receptors came from a young woman with Graves' ophthalmopathy.

The table lists this clonotype with a few counts. This chain joins TRBV7-9 and TRBJ2-7; 8 bases are a match to TRBD1. The junction had 10 bases not matched to a gene; V was cut back by 5 bases and J by 1 base. The CDR3 is made up of 16 amino acids. From germline, CDR1 is SEHNR and CDR2 FQNEAQ (reference sequence). The CDR3 bases are TGTGCCAGCAGCCCAAAGCCGGGACAGGAATCCTACGAGCAGTACTTC. Translating gives CASSPKPGQESYEQYF. Full variable domain (remainder filled in from reference TRBV7-9 and TRBJ2-7): DTGVSQNPRHKITKRGQNVTFRCDPISEHNRLYWYRQTLGQGPEFLTYFQNEAQLEKSRLLSDRFSAERPKGSFSTLEIQRTEQGDSAMYLCASSPKPGQESYEQYFGPGTRLTVT.

In its sample, this clonotype was seen many times. V and J are TRBV2 and TRBJ1-6, with no clear D. The CDR3 totals 14 residues. The germline V gene encodes CDR1 SNHLY and CDR2 FYNNEI. V was cut by 8 bases and J by 10 bases, with 18 bases left in between. CDR3 loop: CASWSGGVGSPLHF. The CDR3 DNA is TGTGCCAGCTGGTCGGGTGGGGTCGGGTCACCCCTCCACTTT.